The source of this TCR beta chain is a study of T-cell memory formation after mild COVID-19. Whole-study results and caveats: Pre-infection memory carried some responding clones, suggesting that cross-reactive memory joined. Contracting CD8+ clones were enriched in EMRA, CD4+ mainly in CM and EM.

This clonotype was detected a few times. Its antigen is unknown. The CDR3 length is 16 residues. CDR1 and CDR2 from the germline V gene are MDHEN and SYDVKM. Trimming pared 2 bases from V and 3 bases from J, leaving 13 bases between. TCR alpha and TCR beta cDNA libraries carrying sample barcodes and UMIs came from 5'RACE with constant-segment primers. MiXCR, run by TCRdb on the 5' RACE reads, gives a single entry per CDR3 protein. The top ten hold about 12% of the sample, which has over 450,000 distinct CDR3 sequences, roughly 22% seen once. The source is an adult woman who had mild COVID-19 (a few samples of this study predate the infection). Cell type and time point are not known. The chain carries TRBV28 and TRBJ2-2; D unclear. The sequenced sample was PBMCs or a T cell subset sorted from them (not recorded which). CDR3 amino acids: CASSLTSVSDTGELFF. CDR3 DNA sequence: TGTGCCAGCAGTTTAACGTCCGTCTCGGACACCGGGGAGCTGTTTTTT.